Listed below are T cell receptor beta chains from one sample, sequenced in a study of response to subunit inactivated influenza vaccine. One entry per CDR3 protein results from TCRdb running MiXCR on the RT-PCR reads. The sample records hundreds of thousands of distinct CDR3 sequences, roughly 22% being singletons. The source material was PBMCs from blood, sampled approximately 22 months after vaccination. The receptors stem from a man aged 45 to 75 who received an inactivated influenza vaccine. CDR3s include the opening cysteine and the closing phenylalanine or tryptophan. A D gene is named only where the DNA matches it firmly. For some rows the clone size is stated as once, few or many, or as a class when expanded; others skip it.

J gene: TRBJ2-7; D gene: TRBD2; clone size: once; V gene: TRBV3-1; CDR3 DNA: TGTGCCAGCAGCCATGGGAGCGGGAGGGCCTACGAGCAGTACTTC; CDR3 protein: CASSHGSGRAYEQYF
J gene: TRBJ2-5; D gene: NA; clone size: NA; V gene: TRBV14; CDR3 DNA: TGTGCCAGCAGCCCCGGGATGGAGGAGACCCAGTACTTC; CDR3 protein: CASSPGMEETQYF
J gene: TRBJ1-3; D gene: TRBD1; clone size: few; V gene: TRBV5-1; CDR3 DNA: TGCGCCAGCAGCTTACAGGGGGTCTTCTCTGGAAACACCATATATTTT; CDR3 protein: CASSLQGVFSGNTIYF
J gene: TRBJ2-2; D gene: NA; clone size: NA; V gene: TRBV27; CDR3 DNA: TGTGCCAGCAGTTCAATTAAAGCCCCCGGGGAGCTGTTTTTT; CDR3 protein: CASSSIKAPGELFF
J gene: TRBJ1-1; D gene: NA; clone size: NA; V gene: TRBV7-8; CDR3 DNA: TGTGCCAGCAGCTACCGGGACGGGTGGGCTGAAGCTTTCTTT; CDR3 protein: CASSYRDGWAEAFF
J gene: TRBJ1-5; D gene: TRBD1; clone size: NA; V gene: TRBV5-6; CDR3 DNA: TGTGCCAGCAGCTCCCGGGAGACAGGGGGGGGCAATCAGCCCCAGCATTTT; CDR3 protein: CASSSRETGGGNQPQHF
J gene: TRBJ1-5; D gene: NA; clone size: many; V gene: TRBV15; CDR3 DNA: TGTGCCACCAGTTCCCAGGGGAATCAGCCCCAGCATTTT; CDR3 protein: CATSSQGNQPQHF
J gene: TRBJ2-5; D gene: TRBD2; clone size: few; V gene: TRBV29-1; CDR3 DNA: TGCAGCGTTGGGGGGGGACTCAGAGAGACCCAGTACTTC; CDR3 protein: CSVGGGLRETQYF
J gene: TRBJ2-1; D gene: TRBD2; clone size: many; V gene: TRBV12-3/TRBV12-4; CDR3 DNA: TGTGCCAGCAGTCTACTAGCGCCGGACTACAATGAGCAGTTCTTC; CDR3 protein: CASSLLAPDYNEQFF
J gene: TRBJ2-4; D gene: NA; clone size: NA; V gene: TRBV7-2; CDR3 DNA: TGTGCCAGCAGCCTTTGGACAGACCTAGCCAAAAACATTCAGTACTTC; CDR3 protein: CASSLWTDLAKNIQYF
J gene: TRBJ1-1; D gene: NA; clone size: few; V gene: TRBV2; CDR3 DNA: TGTGCCAGCCAAAGGGACCGCTTGAACACTGAAGCTTTCTTT; CDR3 protein: CASQRDRLNTEAFF
J gene: TRBJ1-2; D gene: NA; clone size: many; V gene: TRBV4-2; CDR3 DNA: TGTGCCAGCAGTAAGAGTGAGGACAACTTCTATGGCTACACCTTC; CDR3 protein: CASSKSEDNFYGYTF
J gene: TRBJ2-1; D gene: TRBD2; clone size: NA; V gene: TRBV10-2; CDR3 DNA: TGCGCCAGCAGTGAGACGCGGACTAGCGGGGGGGCGTTCTTC; CDR3 protein: CASSETRTSGGAFF
J gene: TRBJ2-2; D gene: NA; clone size: NA; V gene: TRBV28; CDR3 DNA: TGTGCCAGCAGTTTAGGTCAGCCCTACACCGGGGAGCTGTTTTTT; CDR3 protein: CASSLGQPYTGELFF
J gene: TRBJ2-3; D gene: TRBD1; clone size: once; V gene: TRBV6-2/TRBV6-3; CDR3 DNA: TGTGCCAGCAGAACAGGGGGCTCCGGCACAGATACGCAGTATTTT; CDR3 protein: CASRTGGSGTDTQYF
J gene: TRBJ1-1; D gene: NA; clone size: NA; V gene: TRBV10-3; CDR3 DNA: TGTGCCATCAGGGGGACGGGGAACACTGAAGCTTTCTTT; CDR3 protein: CAIRGTGNTEAFF
J gene: TRBJ2-7; D gene: NA; clone size: NA; V gene: TRBV7-8; CDR3 DNA: TGTGCCAGCAGCTTCGATTGGACTACCTACGAGCAGTACTTC; CDR3 protein: CASSFDWTTYEQYF
J gene: TRBJ2-1; D gene: TRBD2; clone size: NA; V gene: TRBV11-2; CDR3 DNA: TGTGCCAGCAGCCCTATAGCGGGAGCATTGGTCTACTACTACAATGAGCAGTTCTTC; CDR3 protein: CASSPIAGALVYYYNEQFF
J gene: TRBJ2-1; D gene: TRBD2; clone size: NA; V gene: TRBV7-3; CDR3 DNA: TGTGCCAGCAGCCCTCGTCGGCTAGCGGGAGGAGATGAGCAGTTCTTC; CDR3 protein: CASSPRRLAGGDEQFF
J gene: TRBJ2-5; D gene: TRBD1; clone size: NA; V gene: TRBV4-1; CDR3 DNA: TGCGCCAGCAGCCAACTTACAGGGGGCGCGGAGACCCAGTACTTC; CDR3 protein: CASSQLTGGAETQYF
J gene: TRBJ1-3; D gene: NA; clone size: many; V gene: TRBV21-1; CDR3 DNA: TGTGCCAGCAGCAAAGAAGGCTTCTCTGGAAACACCATATATTTT; CDR3 protein: CASSKEGFSGNTIYF
J gene: TRBJ1-2; D gene: TRBD1; clone size: few; V gene: TRBV4-3; CDR3 DNA: TGCGCCAGCAGCCAAAGGTTAACAGGGGTTGGTGGCTACACCTTC; CDR3 protein: CASSQRLTGVGGYTF
J gene: TRBJ1-3; D gene: NA; clone size: few; V gene: TRBV6-5; CDR3 DNA: TGTGCCAGCAGTTCCCCAAAATCCGGAAACACCATATATTTT; CDR3 protein: CASSSPKSGNTIYF
J gene: TRBJ2-7; D gene: TRBD1; clone size: NA; V gene: TRBV12-3/TRBV12-4; CDR3 DNA: TGTGCCAGCAGCACCCTCCCCCGGGACAGGCCCACCTACGAGCAGTACTTC; CDR3 protein: CASSTLPRDRPTYEQYF
J gene: TRBJ1-2; D gene: NA; clone size: few; V gene: TRBV6-5; CDR3 DNA: TGTGCCAGCAGTTACCAAACTAACTATGGCTACACCTTC; CDR3 protein: CASSYQTNYGYTF
J gene: TRBJ1-5; D gene: TRBD1; clone size: NA; V gene: TRBV28; CDR3 DNA: TGTGCCAGCAGTCCCTACGGACAGGGAGGAGGCAATCAGCCCCAGCATTTT; CDR3 protein: CASSPYGQGGGNQPQHF
J gene: TRBJ2-7; D gene: NA; clone size: NA; V gene: TRBV11-2; CDR3 DNA: TGTGCCAGCAGCTTATCGGTCAAAGGCTACGAGCAGTACTTC; CDR3 protein: CASSLSVKGYEQYF
J gene: TRBJ2-2; D gene: NA; clone size: NA; V gene: TRBV10-3; CDR3 DNA: TGTGCCATCAGTGAGTTTGACAGAACTAACACCGGGGAGCTGTTTTTT; CDR3 protein: CAISEFDRTNTGELFF